This paragraph covers one T cell receptor (beta chain) sequence. Its antigen is unknown. This sample is drawn from a study of PD-1 blockade in classical Hodgkin lymphoma. General study points: It was reported that newly diagnosed patients had less baseline TCR diversity than healthy donors. A significant rise in TCR diversity by C4D1 was seen for CD4+ but not CD8+ cells. Causes of the repertoire differences remain undefined, possibly disease activity or prior therapy.

Each and every patient relapsed after autologous stem cell transplantation, and patients got differing brentuximab vedotin exposure. The CDR3 length is 15 residues. Per the germline V gene, CDR1 is SGHTA and CDR2 is FQGNSA. V was clipped by 5 bases and J by 8 bases; unmatched bases: 5. The method was immunoSEQ multiplex PCR; TCRdb's version includes in-frame clones alone and lacks a portion of them. The table shows 20,000 to 30,000 clones, with approximately 81% occurring only once. This clonotype was sampled from a human donor with classical Hodgkin lymphoma. V is TRBV7-2 and J is TRBJ2-1; 14 bases fit TRBD2. Sequenced material: peripheral blood mononuclear cells (PBMCs), taken before the second cycle of nivolumab. The CDR3 region is CASSPRTSGGHEQFF. DNA for the CDR3: TGTGCCAGCAGCCCAAGGACTAGCGGGGGGCATGAGCAGTTCTTC.